This T cell receptor beta chain originates from a study of T cell responses to AZD1222 COVID-19 vaccine. The CDR3 loop spans 15 amino acids. V was clipped by 1 base and J by 8 bases, with 15 bases between them. Germline V lookup: CDR1 SGHTA, CDR2 FQGTGA. Assay used: immunoSEQ multiplex PCR; TCRdb lists only in-frame clones, some missing. This table holds over 70,000 clones, about three quarters found once. Broader study findings: Researchers report vaccine-associated CD4 TCRs spanning spike, with dominance at 160-218 and 743-854.

This clone has just a few counts. Its specificity is not known. The sample in question was peripheral blood, obtained 28 days after the second dose of the MenACWY control vaccine. This clonotype was obtained from an adult who received the MenACWY meningococcal vaccine as a control. The chain links TRBV7-3 to TRBJ2-1; perhaps TRBD2 as D (6 bases). CDR3 nucleotide sequence: TGTGCCAGCAGCTTAATGGCGGGAAAGTTTGATGAGCAGTTCTTC. Protein sequence: CASSLMAGKFDEQFF. The full variable domain, completed using reference TRBV7-3 and TRBJ2-1, is GAGVSQTPSNKVTEKGKYVELRCDPISGHTALYWYRQSLGQGPEFLIYFQGTGAADDSGLPNDRFFAVRPEGSVSTLKIQRTERGDSAVYLCASSLMAGKFDEQFFGPGTRLTVL.